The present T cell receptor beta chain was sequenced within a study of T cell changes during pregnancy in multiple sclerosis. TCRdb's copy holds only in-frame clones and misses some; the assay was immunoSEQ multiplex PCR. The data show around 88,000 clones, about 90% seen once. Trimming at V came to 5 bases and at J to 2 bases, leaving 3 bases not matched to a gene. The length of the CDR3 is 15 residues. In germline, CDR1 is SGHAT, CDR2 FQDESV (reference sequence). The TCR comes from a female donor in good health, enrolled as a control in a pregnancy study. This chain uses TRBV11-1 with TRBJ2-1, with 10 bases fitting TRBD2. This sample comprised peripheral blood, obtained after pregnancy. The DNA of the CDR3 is TGTGCCAGCAGCCAGACTAGCGGGCCCTACAATGAGCAGTTCTTC. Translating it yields CASSQTSGPYNEQFF.